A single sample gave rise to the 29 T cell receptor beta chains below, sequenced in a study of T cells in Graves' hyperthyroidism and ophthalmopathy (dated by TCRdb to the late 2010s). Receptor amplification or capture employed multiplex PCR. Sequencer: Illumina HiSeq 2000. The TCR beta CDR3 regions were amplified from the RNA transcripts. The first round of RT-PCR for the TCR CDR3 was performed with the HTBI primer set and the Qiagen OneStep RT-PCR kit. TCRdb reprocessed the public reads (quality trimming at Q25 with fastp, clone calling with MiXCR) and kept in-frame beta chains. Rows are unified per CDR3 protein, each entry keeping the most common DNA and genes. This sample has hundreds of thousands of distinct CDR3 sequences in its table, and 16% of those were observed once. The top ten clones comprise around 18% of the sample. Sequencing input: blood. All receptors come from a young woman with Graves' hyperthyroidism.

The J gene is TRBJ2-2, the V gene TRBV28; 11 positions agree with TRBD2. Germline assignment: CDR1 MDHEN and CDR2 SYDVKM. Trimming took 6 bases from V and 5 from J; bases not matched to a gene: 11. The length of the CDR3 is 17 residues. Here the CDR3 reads CASRGWASGRRTGELFF. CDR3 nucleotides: TGTGCCAGCAGGGGGTGGGCTAGCGGGAGGAGGACCGGGGAGCTGTTTTTT.

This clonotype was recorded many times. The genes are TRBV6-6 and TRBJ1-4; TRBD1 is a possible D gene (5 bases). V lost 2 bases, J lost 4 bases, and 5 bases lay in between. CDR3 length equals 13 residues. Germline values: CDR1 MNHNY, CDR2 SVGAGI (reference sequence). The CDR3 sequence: CASSYGHNEKLFF. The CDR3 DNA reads TGTGCCAGCAGTTACGGACATAATGAAAAACTGTTTTTT.

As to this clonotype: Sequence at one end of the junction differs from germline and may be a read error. The CDR3 sequence is CASSPTHSGQEAQYF. The CDR3, as DNA: TGTGCCAGCAGTCCAACCCATAGCGGCCAAGAGGCCCAGTACTTC. The chain is built from TRBV12-3 or TRBV12-4 and TRBJ2-5; D possibly corresponds to TRBD2 (6 bases). This CDR3 is 15 amino acids long.

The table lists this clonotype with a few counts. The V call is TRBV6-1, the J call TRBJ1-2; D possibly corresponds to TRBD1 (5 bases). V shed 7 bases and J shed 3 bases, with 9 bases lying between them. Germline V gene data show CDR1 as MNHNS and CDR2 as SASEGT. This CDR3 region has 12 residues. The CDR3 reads CASNRGDYGYTF. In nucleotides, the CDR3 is TGTGCCAGCAATCGGGGCGACTATGGCTACACCTTC.

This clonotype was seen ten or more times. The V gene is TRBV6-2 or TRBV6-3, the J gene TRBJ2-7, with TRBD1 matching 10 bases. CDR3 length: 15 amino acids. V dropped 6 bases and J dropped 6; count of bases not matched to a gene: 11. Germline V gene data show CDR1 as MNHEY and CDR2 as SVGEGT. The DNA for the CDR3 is TGTGCCAGCAGAGTAAAACGACAGGGGGCGAGCGAGCAGTACTTC. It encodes CASRVKRQGASEQYF.

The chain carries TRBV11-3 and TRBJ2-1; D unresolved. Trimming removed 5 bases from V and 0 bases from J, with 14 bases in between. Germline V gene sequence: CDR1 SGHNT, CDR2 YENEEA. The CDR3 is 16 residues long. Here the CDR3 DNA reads TGTGCCAGCAGCCCACCGGAGTTTGGCTCCTACAATGAGCAGTTCTTC. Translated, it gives CASSPPEFGSYNEQFF.

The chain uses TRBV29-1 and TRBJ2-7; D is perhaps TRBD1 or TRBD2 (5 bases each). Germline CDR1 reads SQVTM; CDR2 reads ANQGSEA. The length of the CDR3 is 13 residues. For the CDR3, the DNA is TGCAGTACTTACTCCGGGGCCTCCTACGAGCAGTACTTC. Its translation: CSTYSGASYEQYF.

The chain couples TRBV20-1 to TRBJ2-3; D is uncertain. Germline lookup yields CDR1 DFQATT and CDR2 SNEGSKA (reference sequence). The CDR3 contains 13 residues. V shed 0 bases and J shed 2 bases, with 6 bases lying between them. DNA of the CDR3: TGCAGTGCTAGAGATACACCCACAGATACGCAGTATTTT. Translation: CSARDTPTDTQYF.

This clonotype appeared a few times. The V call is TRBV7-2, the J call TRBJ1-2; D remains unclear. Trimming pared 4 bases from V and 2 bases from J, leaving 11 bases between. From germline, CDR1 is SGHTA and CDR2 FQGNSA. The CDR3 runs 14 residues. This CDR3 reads CASSSRTGNYGYTF. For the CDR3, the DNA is TGTGCCAGCAGCTCCAGGACGGGCAACTATGGCTACACCTTC.

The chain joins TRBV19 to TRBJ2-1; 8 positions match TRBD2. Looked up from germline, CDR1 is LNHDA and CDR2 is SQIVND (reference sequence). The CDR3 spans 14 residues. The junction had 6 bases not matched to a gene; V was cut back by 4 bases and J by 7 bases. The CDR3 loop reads CASSTGGLANEQFF. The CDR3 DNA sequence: TGTGCCAGTAGTACCGGCGGACTAGCAAATGAGCAGTTCTTC.

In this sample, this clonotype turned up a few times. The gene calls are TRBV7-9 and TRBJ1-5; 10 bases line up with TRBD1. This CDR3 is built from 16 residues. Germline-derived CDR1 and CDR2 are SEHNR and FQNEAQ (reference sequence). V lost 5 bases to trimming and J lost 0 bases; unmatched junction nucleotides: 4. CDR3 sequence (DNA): TGTGCCAGCAGCGGGACAGGGGACGTTAGCAATCAGCCCCAGCATTTT. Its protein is CASSGTGDVSNQPQHF.

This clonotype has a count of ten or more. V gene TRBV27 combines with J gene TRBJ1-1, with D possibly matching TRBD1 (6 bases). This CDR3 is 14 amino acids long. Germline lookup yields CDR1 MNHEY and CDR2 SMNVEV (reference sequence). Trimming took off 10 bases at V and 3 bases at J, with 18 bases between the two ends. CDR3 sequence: CATIRTEKYTEAFF. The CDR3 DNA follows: TGTGCCACCATTCGGACAGAAAAGTACACTGAAGCTTTCTTT.

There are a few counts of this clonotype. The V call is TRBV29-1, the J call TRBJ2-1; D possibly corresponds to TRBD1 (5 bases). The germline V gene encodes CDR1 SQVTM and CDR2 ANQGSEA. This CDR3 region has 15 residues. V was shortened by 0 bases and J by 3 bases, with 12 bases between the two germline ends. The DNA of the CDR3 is TGCAGCGTTGAAGACCAGGGCCACTACTACAATGAGCAGTTCTTC. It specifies CSVEDQGHYYNEQFF.

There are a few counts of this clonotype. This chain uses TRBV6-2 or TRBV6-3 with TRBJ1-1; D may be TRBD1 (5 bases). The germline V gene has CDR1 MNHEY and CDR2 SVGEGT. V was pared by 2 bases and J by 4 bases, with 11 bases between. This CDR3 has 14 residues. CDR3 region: CASSYGGAGTEAFF. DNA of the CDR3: TGTGCCAGCAGTTACGGGGGAGCTGGCACTGAAGCTTTCTTT.

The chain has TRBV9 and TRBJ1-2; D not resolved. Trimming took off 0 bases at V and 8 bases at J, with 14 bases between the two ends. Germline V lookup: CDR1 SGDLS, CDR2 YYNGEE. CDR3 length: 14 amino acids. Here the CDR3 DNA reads TGTGCCAGCAGCGTAGATATAGTCCCGGGGGGCTACACCTTC. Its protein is CASSVDIVPGGYTF.

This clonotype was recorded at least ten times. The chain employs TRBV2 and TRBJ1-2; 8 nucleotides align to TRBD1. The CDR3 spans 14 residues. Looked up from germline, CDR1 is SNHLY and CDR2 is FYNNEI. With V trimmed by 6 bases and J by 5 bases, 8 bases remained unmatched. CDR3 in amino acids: CASRPSGGGYGYTF. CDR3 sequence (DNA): TGTGCCAGCAGGCCATCAGGGGGCGGTTATGGCTACACCTTC.

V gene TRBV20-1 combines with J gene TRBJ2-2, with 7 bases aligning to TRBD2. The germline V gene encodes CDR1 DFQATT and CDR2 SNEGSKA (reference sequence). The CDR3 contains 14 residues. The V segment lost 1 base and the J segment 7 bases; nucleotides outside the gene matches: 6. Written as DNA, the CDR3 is TGCAGTGCTAGAGGTGGGAGGGCGATCGGGGAGCTGTTTTTT. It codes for CSARGGRAIGELFF.

The CDR3 reads CASSQDRGTGSEKLFF. CDR3 coding DNA: TGCGCCAGCAGCCAAGATCGCGGGACAGGGTCTGAAAAACTGTTTTTT. The J gene is TRBJ1-4, the V gene TRBV4-3; 9 bases match TRBD1. Germline V gene lookup returns CDR1 LGHNA and CDR2 YSLEER. The CDR3 is 16 residues long. Trimming cost V 0 bases and J 7 bases; bases outside gene matches: 6.

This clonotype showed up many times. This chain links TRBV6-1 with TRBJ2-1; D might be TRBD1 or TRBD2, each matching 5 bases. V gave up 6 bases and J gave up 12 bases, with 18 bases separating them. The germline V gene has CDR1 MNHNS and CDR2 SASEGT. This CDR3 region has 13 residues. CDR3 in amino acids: CASRQTGTDGQFF. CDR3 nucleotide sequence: TGTGCCAGCAGACAAACCGGGACCGATGGGCAGTTCTTC.

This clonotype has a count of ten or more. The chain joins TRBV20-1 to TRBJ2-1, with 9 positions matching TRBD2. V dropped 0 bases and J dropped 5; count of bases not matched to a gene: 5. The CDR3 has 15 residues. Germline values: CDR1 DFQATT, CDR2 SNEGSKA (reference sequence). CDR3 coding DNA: TGCAGTGCTAGAGATAGCGGGAGTCTCGACAATGAGCAGTTCTTC. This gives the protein CSARDSGSLDNEQFF.

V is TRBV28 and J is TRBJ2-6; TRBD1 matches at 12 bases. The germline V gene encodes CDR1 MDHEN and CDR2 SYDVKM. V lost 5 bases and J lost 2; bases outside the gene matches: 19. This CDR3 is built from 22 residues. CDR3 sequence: CASSAPGTGGGFSFTGANVLTF. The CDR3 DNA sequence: TGTGCCAGCAGTGCACCCGGGACAGGGGGCGGTTTCAGCTTTACTGGGGCCAACGTCCTGACTTTC.

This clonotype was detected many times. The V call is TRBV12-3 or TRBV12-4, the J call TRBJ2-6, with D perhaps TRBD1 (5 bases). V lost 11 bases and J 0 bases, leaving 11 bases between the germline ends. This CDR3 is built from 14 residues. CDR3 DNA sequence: TGTGCCGTGGGGCACTCCTCTGGGGCCAACGTCCTGACTTTC. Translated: CAVGHSSGANVLTF.

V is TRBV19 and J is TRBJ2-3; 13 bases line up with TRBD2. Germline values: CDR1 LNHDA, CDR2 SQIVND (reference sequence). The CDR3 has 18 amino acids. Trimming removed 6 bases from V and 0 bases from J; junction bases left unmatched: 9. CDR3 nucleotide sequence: TGTGCCAGTAGGATACTAGCGGGGGGGACTTCTAGCACAGATACGCAGTATTTT. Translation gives CASRILAGGTSSTDTQYF.

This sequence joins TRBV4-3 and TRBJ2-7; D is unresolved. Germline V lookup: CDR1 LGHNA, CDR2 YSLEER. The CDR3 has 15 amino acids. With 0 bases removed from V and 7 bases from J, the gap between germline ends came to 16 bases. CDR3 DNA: TGCGCCAGCAGCCAAGATGGCCAGAAGGGTGATGAGCAGTACTTC. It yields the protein CASSQDGQKGDEQYF.

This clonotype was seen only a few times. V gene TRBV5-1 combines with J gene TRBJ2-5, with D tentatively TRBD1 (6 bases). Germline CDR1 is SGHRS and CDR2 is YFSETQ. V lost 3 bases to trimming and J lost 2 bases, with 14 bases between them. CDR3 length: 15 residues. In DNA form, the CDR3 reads TGCGCCAGCAGCTGGGAAACAGGACAGCAAGAGACCCAGTACTTC. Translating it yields CASSWETGQQETQYF.

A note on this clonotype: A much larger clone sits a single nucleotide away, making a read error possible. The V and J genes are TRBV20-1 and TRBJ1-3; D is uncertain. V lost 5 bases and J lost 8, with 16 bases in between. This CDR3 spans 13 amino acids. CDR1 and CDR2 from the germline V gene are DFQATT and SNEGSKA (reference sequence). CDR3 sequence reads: CSADQGLTDTIYF. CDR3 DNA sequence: TGCAGTGCTGACCAAGGACTGACCGACACCATATATTTT.

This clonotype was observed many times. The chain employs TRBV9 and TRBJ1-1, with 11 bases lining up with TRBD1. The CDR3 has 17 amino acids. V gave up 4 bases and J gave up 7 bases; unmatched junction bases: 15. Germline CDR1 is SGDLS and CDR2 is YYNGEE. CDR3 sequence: CASSSPRTGGAEFEAFF. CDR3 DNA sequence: TGTGCCAGCAGCTCGCCTAGGACAGGGGGCGCCGAATTTGAAGCTTTCTTT.

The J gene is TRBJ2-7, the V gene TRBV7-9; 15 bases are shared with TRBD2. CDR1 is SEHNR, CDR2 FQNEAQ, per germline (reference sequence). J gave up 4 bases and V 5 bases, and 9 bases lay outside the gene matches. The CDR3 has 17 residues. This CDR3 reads CASSLPGLAGGSYEQYF. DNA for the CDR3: TGTGCCAGCAGCCTGCCGGGACTAGCGGGGGGATCGTACGAGCAGTACTTC.

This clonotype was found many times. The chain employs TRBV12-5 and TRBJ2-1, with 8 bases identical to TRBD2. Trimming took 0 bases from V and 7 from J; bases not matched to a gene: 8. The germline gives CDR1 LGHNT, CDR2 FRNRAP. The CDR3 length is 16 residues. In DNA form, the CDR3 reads TGTGCTAGTGGTTTGGTAGTAAGCGGGAGTAGAAATGAGCAGTTCTTC. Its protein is CASGLVVSGSRNEQFF.